The entry below describes one T cell receptor (beta chain). Profiling relied on immunoSEQ multiplex PCR, and the TCRdb table lists in-frame clones only, not all of them. The repertoire holds 250,000 to 400,000 clones, with more than 75% as singletons. The data were obtained in a study of blood T cell repertoires in COVID-19. Study details: Samples of COVID-19 (acute and convalescent) were obtained from the United States, Italy and Spain.

This receptor was identified in a woman in her 30s who had recovered from COVID-19. Sequenced sample: PBMCs or T cells enriched from blood (not recorded which).

The CDR3 sequence is CASSPWTAFHSGNTIYF. CDR3 coding DNA: TGTGCCAGCAGCCCATGGACAGCTTTCCACTCTGGAAACACCATATATTTT. J is TRBJ1-3 and V is TRBV11-2; TRBD1 is a possible D gene (6 bases). The CDR3 extends over 17 amino acids. Germline V gene sequence: CDR1 SGHAT, CDR2 FQNNGV. V was clipped by 5 bases and J by 0 bases, with 17 bases between them.